The 32 T cell receptor beta chains listed next were all sequenced from one sample in a study of regulatory T cells in long-lasting Graves disease. Arm-PCR with iRepertoire HTBI primers amplified the CDR3 regions for these TCR beta libraries. Each CDR3 protein is one row after TCRdb ran MiXCR on the multiplex PCR reads. The table shows roughly 400,000 distinct CDR3 sequences, with roughly a fifth occurring only once. The time point was: persistent/refractory GD, antithyroid drugs over 5 years with positive TRAb. RNA from PBMCs was the source of the TCR library. This sample comprised peripheral blood mononuclear cells (PBMCs), obtained when the disease was refractory, from a patient treated with antithyroid drugs. The receptors stem from a female donor with Graves disease.

Details on this clonotype: A read error may explain this, as a much larger clone is one base away. The final CDR3 position lacks the conserved phenylalanine or tryptophan, pointing to a likely read error. The chain employs TRBV20-1 and TRBJ2-5; D unresolved. The V and J ends lost 5 bases and 0 bases respectively, with 7 bases between them. The CDR3 runs to 12 residues. Germline CDR1 reads DFQATT; CDR2 reads SNEGSKA (reference sequence). CDR3: CSAWQNQETQYL. In DNA, the CDR3 is TGCAGTGCTTGGCAGAACCAAGAGACCCAGTACCTC.

Comments on this clonotype: A much larger clone differs from this one at a single base, so this may be a read error. The J gene is TRBJ2-5, the V gene TRBV29-1, with D perhaps TRBD1 (5 bases). In germline, CDR1 is SQVTM, CDR2 ANQGSEA. The CDR3 has 13 amino acids. The V gene lost 4 bases and the J gene lost 5 bases, with 14 bases spanning the gap. The CDR3 is CSVGVGRAETQYF. The CDR3, as DNA: TGCAGCGTTGGGGTCGGCAGGGCGGAGACCCAGTACTTC.

This clonotype was recorded at least ten times. The chain carries TRBV28 and TRBJ1-4; 10 nucleotides match TRBD1. This CDR3 spans 15 amino acids. The germline CDR1 and CDR2 sequences are MDHEN and SYDVKM. V was clipped by 6 bases and J by 8 bases; unmatched bases: 9. The CDR3 spells CASSNQGQGVEKLFF. DNA of the CDR3: TGTGCCAGCAGCAACCAAGGACAGGGGGTGGAAAAACTGTTTTTT. Complete variable domain (other parts from reference TRBV28 and TRBJ1-4): DVKVTQSSRYLVKRTGEKVFLECVQDMDHENMFWYRQDPGLGLRLIYFSYDVKMKEKGDIPEGYSVSREKKERFSLILESASTNQTSMYLCASSNQGQGVEKLFFGSGTQLSVL.

This clonotype was seen just once. The chain is built from TRBV10-2 and TRBJ2-5; D is possibly TRBD2 (5 bases). The V gene lost 6 bases and the J gene lost 5 bases, with 13 bases spanning the gap. Germline V gene sequence: CDR1 WSHSY, CDR2 SAAADI. The CDR3 spans 13 residues. In nucleotides, the CDR3 is TGCGCCAGCAGCCGCGGGCCTTCGGAGACCCAGTACTTC. Protein sequence: CASSRGPSETQYF.

There are many counts of this clonotype. The chain recombines TRBV6-5 with TRBJ1-1, with 7 positions matching TRBD1. The CDR3 covers 14 residues. V lost 2 bases and J lost 7; bases outside the gene matches: 7. Germline CDR1 reads MNHEY; CDR2 reads SVGAGI. The CDR3 protein is CASSYGTASYEAFF. The CDR3 DNA reads TGTGCCAGCAGTTACGGGACAGCTTCCTATGAAGCTTTCTTT.

This rearrangement joins TRBV3-1 to TRBJ2-7, with D possibly matching TRBD2 (6 bases). The CDR3 is 15 residues long. Trimming stripped 0 bases from V and 2 bases from J, with 11 bases between. The V gene's germline CDR1 is LGHDT and CDR2 YNNKEL (reference sequence). CDR3: CASSQDRLATYEQYF. The CDR3 nucleotides read TGTGCCAGCAGCCAAGATCGGCTAGCGACCTACGAGCAGTACTTC.

This clonotype showed up many times. The chain couples TRBV20-1 to TRBJ2-5; D unclear. Trimming shortened V by 5 bases and J by 5 bases, and 21 bases separated the two germline ends. Germline V gives CDR1 DFQATT, CDR2 SNEGSKA (reference sequence). This CDR3 has 15 residues. The CDR3 sequence: CSAPSAPMILETQYF. Here the CDR3 DNA reads TGCAGTGCTCCTTCCGCCCCCATGATTTTGGAGACCCAGTACTTC.

At least ten counts were recorded for this clonotype. The chain combines TRBV2 with TRBJ2-7; no reliable D call. The V gene's germline CDR1 is SNHLY and CDR2 FYNNEI. This CDR3 has 11 residues. Trimming pared 4 bases from V and 6 bases from J, leaving 7 bases between. The CDR3 sequence is CASSVNREQYF. The CDR3 DNA reads as TGTGCCAGCAGTGTTAACCGCGAGCAGTACTTC.

About this clonotype: One junction end does not reproduce the germline sequence, and a read error may be involved. This chain uses TRBV12-3 or TRBV12-4 with TRBJ2-7, with D perhaps TRBD2 (5 bases). The CDR3 contains 13 residues. The CDR3 DNA reads TGTTCCAGCAGTTTGGAGGATTCCTACGAGCAGTACTTC. Translating it yields CSSSLEDSYEQYF.

This clonotype appeared many times. The chain is built from TRBV29-1 and TRBJ2-5; 9 bases map to TRBD1. After removal of 7 bases from V and 3 bases from J, the junction contained 12 bases not matched to a gene. This CDR3 is built from 15 residues. The germline V gene has CDR1 SQVTM and CDR2 ANQGSEA. The CDR3 region is CSASVGTGMKETQYF. The CDR3 nucleotides are TGCAGCGCATCAGTCGGGACAGGGATGAAAGAGACCCAGTACTTC.

Comment on this clonotype: Because it lacks the conserved phenylalanine or tryptophan at the end, this CDR3 is likely a read error. The CDR3 spells CASSPIPSGSYEQYL. In nucleotides, the CDR3 is TGTGCCAGCAGTCCGATTCCTAGCGGGAGTTACGAGCAGTACCTC. V and J are TRBV28 and TRBJ2-7; 10 positions agree with TRBD2. The junction had 8 bases not matched to a gene; V was cut back by 5 bases and J by 4 bases. The V gene's germline CDR1 is MDHEN and CDR2 SYDVKM. The CDR3 runs 15 residues.

This clonotype was counted ten times or more. The V gene is TRBV5-6, the J gene TRBJ2-5; D possibly corresponds to TRBD2 (5 bases). V was pared by 5 bases and J by 4 bases, with 18 bases between. CDR3 length: 15 amino acids. Germline CDR1 is SGHDT and CDR2 is YYEEEE. Written as DNA, the CDR3 is TGTGCCAGCAGGTACGGTCTTCAGGCGGGAGAGACCCAGTACTTC. Encoded protein: CASRYGLQAGETQYF.

This clonotype was detected a few times. The chain uses TRBV4-2 and TRBJ2-5, with D possibly being TRBD2 (6 bases). There are 15 residues in the CDR3. V was clipped by 0 bases and J by 5 bases, with 13 bases between them. Germline V gives CDR1 LGHNA, CDR2 YNFKEQ. In DNA, the CDR3 is TGTGCCAGCAGCCAAGAAACGGGAGTAGTTGAGACCCAGTACTTC. This codes for CASSQETGVVETQYF.

V gene TRBV28 combines with J gene TRBJ2-7; 10 bases map to TRBD1. The CDR3 extends over 15 amino acids. Germline V lookup: CDR1 MDHEN, CDR2 SYDVKM. V lost 3 bases and J lost 4; bases outside the gene matches: 6. The CDR3 sequence is CASSFAGTGVYEQYF. Written as DNA, the CDR3 is TGTGCCAGCAGTTTTGCCGGGACAGGGGTGTACGAGCAGTACTTC.

This clonotype was observed at least ten times. The chain uses TRBV29-1 and TRBJ2-7, with 10 bases fitting TRBD1. Germline-derived CDR1 and CDR2 are SQVTM and ANQGSEA. The CDR3 is 13 residues long. V lost 2 bases to trimming and J lost 3 bases; unmatched junction nucleotides: 1. This CDR3 is CSVERDRGYEQYF. The CDR3, as DNA: TGCAGCGTTGAAAGGGACAGGGGCTACGAGCAGTACTTC.

This clonotype was detected only a few times. The chain joins TRBV15 to TRBJ2-5; possible D gene TRBD2, 6 bases. The J call may be mistaken, given a closer DNA end match to TRBJ2-7. The CDR3 contains 15 residues. Germline V gives CDR1 LNHNV, CDR2 YYDKDF (reference sequence). This CDR3 is CATSRGDSGGYEQYF. For the CDR3, the DNA is TGTGCCACCAGCAGAGGGGATTCCGGGGGTTACGAGCAGTACTTC.

This clonotype came up many times. This chain links TRBV7-9 with TRBJ1-4; 11 bases map to TRBD1. The J segment lost 8 bases and the V segment lost 4 bases, leaving 12 bases of the junction unmatched. CDR3 length: 17 amino acids. The germline V gene encodes CDR1 SEHNR and CDR2 FQNEAQ (reference sequence). The CDR3 nucleotides read TGTGCCAGCAGCTCGAGTTCGCTCGGGACAGGGGGGGAAAAACTGTTTTTT. Its translation is CASSSSSLGTGGEKLFF.

This clonotype was picked up a small number of times. V gene TRBV13 combines with J gene TRBJ2-5; D is unresolved. The length of the CDR3 is 12 residues. The V gene lost 6 bases and the J gene lost 7 bases, with 12 bases spanning the gap. Germline V gene lookup returns CDR1 PRHDT and CDR2 FYEKMQ (reference sequence). CDR3 bases: TGTGCCAGCAGTTTGGGTGTGGGGACCCAGTACTTC. Translation: CASSLGVGTQYF.

Comment on this clonotype: A read error is possible here, since a much larger clone lies one base away. The V and J genes are TRBV7-9 and TRBJ1-5, with TRBD1 as a possible D gene (6 bases). Germline V CDR1 and CDR2: SEHNR, FQNEAQ (reference sequence). The CDR3 has 13 residues. CDR3 nucleotide sequence: TGTGCCGGCAGTCTGGACAGTTCCCTAGACCAGCATTTT. This codes for CAGSLDSSLDQHF. Using reference TRBV7-9 and TRBJ1-5 for the parts outside the CDR3, the full variable domain is DTGVSQNPRHKITKRGQNVTFRCDPISEHNRLYWYRQTLGQGPEFLTYFQNEAQLEKSRLLSDRFSAERPKGSFSTLEIQRTEQGDSAMYLCAGSLDSSLDQHFGDGTRLSIL.

This clonotype was seen repeatedly, ten times or more. The CDR3 DNA follows: TGTGCCAGCAGTTCACTAGGTTTCGGGGAGCTGTTTTTT. It specifies CASSSLGFGELFF. The rearrangement uses TRBV27 and TRBJ2-2; possible D gene TRBD2, 5 bases. V was pared by 4 bases and J by 7 bases, with 10 bases between. The CDR3 consists of 13 residues. CDR1 is MNHEY, CDR2 SMNVEV, per germline (reference sequence).

The sample holds many counts of this clonotype. V is TRBV6-1 and J is TRBJ2-5, with 13 bases identical to TRBD2. CDR3 length equals 18 residues. The germline V gene encodes CDR1 MNHNS and CDR2 SASEGT. V lost 5 bases to trimming and J lost 5 bases; unmatched junction nucleotides: 14. This CDR3 is CASSPSTRLAGGGETQYF. CDR3 coding DNA: TGTGCCAGCAGTCCCTCAACCCGACTAGCGGGGGGTGGGGAGACCCAGTACTTC.

This clonotype has only a few counts. This could be a read error, since a much larger clone is one nucleotide away. The CDR3 protein is CATKSYEQYF. Here the CDR3 DNA reads TGTGCCACCAAATCCTACGAGCAGTACTTC. The rearrangement joins TRBV2 to TRBJ2-7; no definite D call. CDR1 and CDR2 from the germline V gene are SNHLY and FYNNEI. Trimming removed 10 bases from V and 1 base from J, with 5 bases in between. CDR3 size: 10 residues.

This clonotype was observed at least ten times. The rearrangement joins TRBV12-3 or TRBV12-4 to TRBJ2-2; 10 nucleotides line up with TRBD2. The V and J ends lost 8 bases and 9 bases, in that order; junction bases with no gene match: 15. This CDR3 region has 16 residues. The CDR3 loop reads CASGSSGKREGRELFF. DNA for the CDR3: TGTGCCAGCGGCTCATCCGGGAAGCGGGAGGGGAGGGAGCTGTTTTTT.

This clonotype came up a few times. The chain joins TRBV10-2 to TRBJ1-6; 8 bases fit TRBD1. V lost 6 bases and J lost 14; bases outside the gene matches: 12. Germline V CDR1 and CDR2: WSHSY, SAAADI. This CDR3 has 14 residues. CDR3 amino acids: CASRVDRGFPALHF. The DNA of the CDR3 is TGCGCCAGCAGGGTCGACAGGGGTTTCCCCGCCCTCCACTTT.

This clonotype appeared many times. The J gene is TRBJ1-2, the V gene TRBV28, with 11 bases identical to TRBD1. Germline lookup yields CDR1 MDHEN and CDR2 SYDVKM. V lost 6 bases and J lost 7; bases outside the gene matches: 7. This CDR3 has 14 amino acids. CDR3 residues: CASSVGQGAAGYTF. DNA of the CDR3: TGTGCCAGCAGCGTTGGACAGGGGGCGGCTGGCTACACCTTC.

The chain employs TRBV6-1 and TRBJ1-5, with D maybe TRBD1 (5 bases). CDR1 is MNHNS, CDR2 SASEGT, per germline. CDR3 length equals 15 residues. Trimming pared 5 bases from V and 0 bases from J, leaving 11 bases between. The CDR3 DNA is TGTGCCAGCAGTCCCAGGGCTAATAGCAATCAGCCCCAGCATTTT. It codes for CASSPRANSNQPQHF.

Comments on this clonotype: A far larger clone lies a single base away; this is likely a read error. The V call is TRBV6-2 or TRBV6-3, the J call TRBJ2-7, with 14 nucleotides matching TRBD2. Germline V gene data show CDR1 as MNHEY and CDR2 as SVGEGT. The CDR3 has 13 amino acids. V was pared by 6 bases and J by 6 bases, with 1 base of the junction left unmatched. The CDR3 DNA sequence: TGTGCCAGCAGAGGACTAGCGGGAGGCGAGCAGTACTTC. Translating it yields CASRGLAGGEQYF.

This clonotype showed up many times. As DNA, the CDR3 is TGTGCCAGCAGTCACCGGGAAAGCAATCAGCCCCAGCATTTT. Amino acids: CASSHRESNQPQHF. The V call is TRBV28, the J call TRBJ1-5, with D unclear. Trimming removed 5 bases at V and 1 base at J, with 9 bases between. Germline V lookup: CDR1 MDHEN, CDR2 SYDVKM. The CDR3 covers 14 residues.

V gene TRBV12-3 or TRBV12-4 combines with J gene TRBJ2-6, with D possibly matching TRBD1 (5 bases). V gave up 1 base and J gave up 0 bases, with 10 bases separating them. The CDR3 sequence is 17 residues long. CDR3 nucleotides: TGTGCCAGCAGTTTAGGGGGCCGGTTCTCTGGGGCCAACGTCCTGACTTTC. Amino acid sequence: CASSLGGRFSGANVLTF.

This chain connects TRBV5-1 to TRBJ1-1, with D perhaps TRBD1 (5 bases). The V end lost 2 bases, the J end lost 6 bases, and 11 bases lay between the germline ends. This CDR3 has 13 residues. Germline CDR1 is SGHRS and CDR2 is YFSETQ. DNA for the CDR3: TGCGCCAGCAGCTTAGATGGGACGCCTGAAGCTTTCTTT. Residues: CASSLDGTPEAFF.

The chain has TRBV11-1 and TRBJ2-5; D is unresolved. Trimming took off 3 bases at V and 3 bases at J, with 14 bases between the two ends. This CDR3 spans 15 amino acids. Germline CDR1 and CDR2: SGHAT and FQDESV (reference sequence). This CDR3 is CASSLTVEDKETQYF. CDR3 sequence (DNA): TGTGCCAGCAGCTTGACCGTTGAGGATAAAGAGACCCAGTACTTC.

This clonotype occurred many times. This chain connects TRBV7-3 to TRBJ2-5; TRBD1 aligns across 9 bases. The germline V gene has CDR1 SGHTA and CDR2 FQGTGA. Trimming cost V 5 bases and J 5 bases; bases outside gene matches: 3. CDR3 size: 13 residues. As DNA, the CDR3 is TGTGCCAGCAGCACAGGGGGCCAGGAGACCCAGTACTTC. Translated: CASSTGGQETQYF.